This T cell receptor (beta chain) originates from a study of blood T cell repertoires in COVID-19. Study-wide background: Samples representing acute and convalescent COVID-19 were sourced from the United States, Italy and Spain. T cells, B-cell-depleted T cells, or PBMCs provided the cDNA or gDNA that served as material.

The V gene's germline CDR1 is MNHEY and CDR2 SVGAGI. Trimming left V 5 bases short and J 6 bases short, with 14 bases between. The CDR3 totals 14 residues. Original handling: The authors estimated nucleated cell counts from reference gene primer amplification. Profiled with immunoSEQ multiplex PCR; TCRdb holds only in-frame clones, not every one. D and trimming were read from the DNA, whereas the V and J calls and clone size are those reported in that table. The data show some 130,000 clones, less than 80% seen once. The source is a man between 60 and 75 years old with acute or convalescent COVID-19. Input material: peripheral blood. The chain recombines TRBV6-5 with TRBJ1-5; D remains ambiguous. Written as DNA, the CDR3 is TGTGCCAGCAGTCAGACACGGATCGGTCAGCCCCAGCATTTT. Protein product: CASSQTRIGQPQHF.